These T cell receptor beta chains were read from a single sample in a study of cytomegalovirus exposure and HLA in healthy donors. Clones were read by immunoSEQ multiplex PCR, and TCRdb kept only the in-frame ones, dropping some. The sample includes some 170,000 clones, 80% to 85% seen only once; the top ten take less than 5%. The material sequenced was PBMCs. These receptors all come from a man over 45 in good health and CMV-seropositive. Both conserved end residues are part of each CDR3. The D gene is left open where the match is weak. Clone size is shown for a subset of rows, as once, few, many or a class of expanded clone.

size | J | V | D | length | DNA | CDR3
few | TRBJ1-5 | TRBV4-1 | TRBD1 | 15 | TGCGCCAGCAGCCAAGACAGACAGGGTGGACAGCCCCAGCATTTT | CASSQDRQGGQPQHF
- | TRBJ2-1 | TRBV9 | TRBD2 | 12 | TGTGCCAGCAGCGTAAAAGCGGGGCCGCAGTTCTTC | CASSVKAGPQFF
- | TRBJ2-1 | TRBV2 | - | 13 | TGTGCCAGCAGTGAAGCCCCCCTCAATGAGCAGTTCTTC | CASSEAPLNEQFF
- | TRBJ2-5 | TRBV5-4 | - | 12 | TGTGCCATAGTGACCGGCGGAGAGACCCAGTACTTC | CAIVTGGETQYF
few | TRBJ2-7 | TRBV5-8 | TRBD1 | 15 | TGTGCCAGCAGCTTGGGACAGGGGGCTTTTTACGAGCAGTACTTC | CASSLGQGAFYEQYF
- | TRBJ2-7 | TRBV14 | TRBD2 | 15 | TGTGCCAGCAGCCAAGCACTAGCGCTAACCTACGAGCAGTACTTC | CASSQALALTYEQYF
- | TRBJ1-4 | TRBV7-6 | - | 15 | TGTGCCAGCAGCTTAGGGCCGGGGGGCGGTGAAAAACTGTTTTTT | CASSLGPGGGEKLFF
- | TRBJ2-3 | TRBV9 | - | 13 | TGTGCCAGCAGCCCCTTTAGCACAGATACGCAGTATTTT | CASSPFSTDTQYF
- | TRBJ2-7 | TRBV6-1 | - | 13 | TGTGCCAGCAGTGAAACTCTCTCCTACGAGCAGTACTTC | CASSETLSYEQYF
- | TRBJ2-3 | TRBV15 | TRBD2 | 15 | TGTGCCACCAGCAAGGGAGGGAGAAGCACAGATACGCAGTATTTT | CATSKGGRSTDTQYF
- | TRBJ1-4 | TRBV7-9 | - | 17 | TGTGCCAGCAGCTTGGCGGGCGGTTGGGGGCTTGGGGAAAAACTGTTTTTT | CASSLAGGWGLGEKLFF
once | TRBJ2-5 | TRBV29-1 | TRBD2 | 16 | TGCAGCGTGGACGGACTAGCGGGAGCCCCCCGAGGGACCCAGTACTTC | CSVDGLAGAPRGTQYF
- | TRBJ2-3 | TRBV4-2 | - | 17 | TGTGCCAGCAGCCTAAGTCGTGGGGCAATGGGCACAGATACGCAGTATTTT | CASSLSRGAMGTDTQYF
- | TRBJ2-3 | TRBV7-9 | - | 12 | TGTGCCAGCAGCTCGGACAAATATACGCAGTATTTT | CASSSDKYTQYF
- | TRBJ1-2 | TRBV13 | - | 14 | TGTGCCAGCAGCTCGGACAGTCTTAGTTATGGCTACACCTTC | CASSSDSLSYGYTF
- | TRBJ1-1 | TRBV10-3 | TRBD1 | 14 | TGTGCCATCAGAACCGACAGGGCAGGGACTGAAGCTTTCTTT | CAIRTDRAGTEAFF
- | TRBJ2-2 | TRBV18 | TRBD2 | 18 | TGTGCCAGCTCACCATGGCTAGCGGCGAAAGCGAACACCGGGGAGCTGTTTTTT | CASSPWLAAKANTGELFF
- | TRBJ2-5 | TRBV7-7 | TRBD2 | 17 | TGTGCCAGCAGCTTGATAGGACTAGCGGGGTCCCAAGAGACCCAGTACTTC | CASSLIGLAGSQETQYF
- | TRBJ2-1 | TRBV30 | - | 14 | TGTGCCTGGACTCCCCTATCAAAGCCGGATGAGCAGTTCTTC | CAWTPLSKPDEQFF
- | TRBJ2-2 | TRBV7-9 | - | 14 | TGTGCCAGCAGCCCGACAGGGAACACCGGGGAGCTGTTTTTT | CASSPTGNTGELFF
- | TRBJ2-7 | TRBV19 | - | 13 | TGTGCCAGTAGTGTCCAACATACCTACGAGCAGTACTTC | CASSVQHTYEQYF
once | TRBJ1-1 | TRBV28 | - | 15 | TGTGCCAGCAGTTTAAGCGAGGGATTGGGAACTGAAGCTTTCTTT | CASSLSEGLGTEAFF
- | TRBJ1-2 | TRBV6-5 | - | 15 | TGTGCCAGCAGGGACAGTATAACCTCCGGCTATGGCTACACCTTC | CASRDSITSGYGYTF
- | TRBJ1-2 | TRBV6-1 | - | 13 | TGTGCCAGCAGTGAAGTGGCAGGCTATGGCTACACCTTC | CASSEVAGYGYTF
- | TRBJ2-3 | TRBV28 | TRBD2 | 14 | TGTGCCAGCAGAGTAGCGGGGAGCACAGATACGCAGTATTTT | CASRVAGSTDTQYF
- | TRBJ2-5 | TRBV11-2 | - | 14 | TGTGCCAGCAGCCCGCGGTCGGATCAAGAGACCCAGTACTTC | CASSPRSDQETQYF
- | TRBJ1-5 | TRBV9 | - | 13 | TGTGCCAGCAGCAGCAGGGAAAATCAGCCCCAGCATTTT | CASSSRENQPQHF
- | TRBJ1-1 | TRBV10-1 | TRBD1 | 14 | TGCGCCAGCAGTGATCCAAACAGGGGCCCCGAAGCTTTCTTT | CASSDPNRGPEAFF
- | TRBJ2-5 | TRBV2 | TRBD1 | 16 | TGTGCCTCCTCAGGGGGCGGGTTCGAGGCCGGGGAGACCCAGTACTTC | CASSGGGFEAGETQYF
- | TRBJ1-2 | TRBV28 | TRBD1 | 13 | TGTGCCATCACCGGGACAGTTAACTATGGCTACACCTTC | CAITGTVNYGYTF
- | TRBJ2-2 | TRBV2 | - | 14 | TGTGCCAGCACTTTGGACTCCGCCACCGGGGAGCTGTTTTTT | CASTLDSATGELFF
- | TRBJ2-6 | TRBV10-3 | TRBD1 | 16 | TGTGCCATCAGCGACTCCGACAGGGCTGGGGCCAACGTCCTGACTTTC | CAISDSDRAGANVLTF
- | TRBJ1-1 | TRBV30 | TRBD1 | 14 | TGTGCCTGGAGTGGACAGGGGGACGGGACTGAAGCTTTCTTT | CAWSGQGDGTEAFF
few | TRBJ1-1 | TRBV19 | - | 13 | TGTGCCAGTAGTATTCGGGGGAACACTGAAGCTTTCTTT | CASSIRGNTEAFF
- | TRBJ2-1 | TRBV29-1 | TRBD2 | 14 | TGCAGCGTGAGGGGACTAGCGGGGGGTAATGAGCAGTTCTTC | CSVRGLAGGNEQFF
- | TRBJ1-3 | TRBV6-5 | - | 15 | TGTGCCAGCAGCCACGGGGGGGGCAGAAGAAACACCATATATTTT | CASSHGGGRRNTIYF
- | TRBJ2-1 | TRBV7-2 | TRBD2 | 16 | TGTGCCAGCAGCCCCGGCTCCGGGGGGGTATACAATGAGCAGTTCTTC | CASSPGSGGVYNEQFF
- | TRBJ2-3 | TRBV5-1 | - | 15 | TGCGCCAGCAGTGTCTTGGGACAAGGCACAGATACGCAGTATTTT | CASSVLGQGTDTQYF
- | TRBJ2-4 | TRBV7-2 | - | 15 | TGTGCCAGCAGCTTCCTCGGTGTAGCCAAAAACATTCAGTACTTC | CASSFLGVAKNIQYF
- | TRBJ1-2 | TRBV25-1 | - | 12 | TGTGCCAGCAGTGACGCCAGGGATGGCTACACCTTC | CASSDARDGYTF
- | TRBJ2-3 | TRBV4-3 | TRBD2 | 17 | TGCGCCAGCAGCCAAGATCCCCGCGGGGGGGCCCGGGATACGCAGTATTTT | CASSQDPRGGARDTQYF
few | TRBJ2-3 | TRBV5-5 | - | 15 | TGTGCCAGCAGCTTGGTGGAGGGGAGCACAGATACGCAGTATTTT | CASSLVEGSTDTQYF
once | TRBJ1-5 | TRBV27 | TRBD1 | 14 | TGTGCCAGCAGCTCACAGGGGCTCAATCAGCCCCAGCATTTT | CASSSQGLNQPQHF
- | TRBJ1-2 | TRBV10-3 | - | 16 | TGTGCCATCAGTGCCACGCGCGCTGCCGCTAACTATGGCTACACCTTC | CAISATRAAANYGYTF
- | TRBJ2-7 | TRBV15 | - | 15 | TGTGCCACCAGCAGAGATCCCACAGTGAGATACGAGCAGTACTTC | CATSRDPTVRYEQYF
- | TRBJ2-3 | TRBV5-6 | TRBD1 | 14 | TGTGCCAGCAGCCCGGCCGGACAGGGCCATACGCAGTATTTT | CASSPAGQGHTQYF
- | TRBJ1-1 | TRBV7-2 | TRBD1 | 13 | TGTGCCAGCAGAAAGCAGGGGGATACTGAAGCTTTCTTT | CASRKQGDTEAFF
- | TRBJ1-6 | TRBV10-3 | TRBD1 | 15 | TGTGCCATCAGTGAGGGACAGGGGGTAAGTTCACCCCTCCACTTT | CAISEGQGVSSPLHF